This entry lists 5 T cell receptor beta chains sequenced from one sample in a study of cytomegalovirus exposure and HLA in healthy donors. The method was immunoSEQ multiplex PCR; TCRdb's version includes in-frame clones alone and lacks a portion of them. Of around 52,000 clones in the sample, roughly 85% are singletons; the top ten hold less than 7%. Sequences were obtained from PBMCs. These receptors originate from a woman in her 30s in good health and CMV-seronegative.

A few counts support this clone. In DNA form, the CDR3 reads TGCGCCAGCAGTGAAGCGATAGCCAAAAACATTCAGTACTTC. As protein: CASSEAIAKNIQYF. The gene calls are TRBV10-2 and TRBJ2-4, with D uncertain. Deletions cut 3 bases from V and 0 bases from J, with 6 bases between. CDR1 and CDR2 (germline): WSHSY, SAAADI. The CDR3 length is 14 residues.

The chain uses TRBV6-5 and TRBJ2-7; TRBD1 agrees at 7 bases. Per the germline V gene, CDR1 is MNHEY and CDR2 is SVGAGI. The trim removed 5 bases at V and 1 base at J, leaving 8 bases unmatched. The CDR3 has 15 amino acids. The CDR3: CASSRQGRTSYEQYF. For the CDR3, the DNA is TGTGCCAGCAGTCGACAGGGCCGGACGTCCTACGAGCAGTACTTC.

The chain joins TRBV18 to TRBJ2-1, with D possibly TRBD2 on 5 matching bases. The CDR3 is made up of 11 amino acids. In germline, CDR1 is KGHSH, CDR2 LQKENI. The V gene lost 3 bases and the J gene lost 8 bases, with 5 bases spanning the gap. CDR3 sequence reads: CASSPDYEQFF. Written as DNA, the CDR3 is TGTGCCAGCTCACCGGACTATGAGCAGTTCTTC.

The J gene is TRBJ2-2, the V gene TRBV2, with a weak D call TRBD1 (6 bases). Looked up from germline, CDR1 is SNHLY and CDR2 is FYNNEI. V lost 5 bases to trimming and J lost 8 bases, with 15 bases between them. CDR3 length equals 14 residues. In DNA, the CDR3 is TGTGCCAGCAGTCCCAGGGGAGTAACAGGGGAGCTGTTTTTT. It yields the protein CASSPRGVTGELFF.

The CDR3, as DNA: TGTGCCAGCATTCCTCGGACAGTATCCACCGGGGAGCTGTTTTTT. This gives the protein CASIPRTVSTGELFF. The J gene is TRBJ2-2, the V gene TRBV28, with D possibly TRBD1 on 6 matching bases. The CDR3 extends over 15 amino acids. Between the trimmed V and J ends, which lost 7 bases and 4 bases, there was a span of 16 bases. Germline V gene sequence: CDR1 MDHEN, CDR2 SYDVKM.